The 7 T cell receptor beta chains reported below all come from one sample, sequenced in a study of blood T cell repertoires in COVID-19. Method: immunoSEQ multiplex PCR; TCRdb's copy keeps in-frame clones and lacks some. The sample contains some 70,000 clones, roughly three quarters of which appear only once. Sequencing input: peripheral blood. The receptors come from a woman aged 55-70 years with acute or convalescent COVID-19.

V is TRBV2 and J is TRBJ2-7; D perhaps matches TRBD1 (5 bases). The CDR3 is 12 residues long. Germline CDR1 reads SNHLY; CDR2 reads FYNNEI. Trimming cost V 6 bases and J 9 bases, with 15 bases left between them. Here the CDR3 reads CASRPRVHGQYF. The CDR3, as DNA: TGTGCCAGCAGGCCCAGGGTGCACGGGCAGTACTTC.

CDR3 sequence reads: CASALDRYGYTF. The CDR3 coding sequence is TGTGCTAGTGCCCTGGACAGATATGGCTACACCTTC. This sequence joins TRBV12-5 and TRBJ1-2; maybe TRBD1 (6 bases). V gave up 7 bases and J gave up 5 bases, with 11 bases separating them. CDR1 and CDR2 (germline): LGHNT, FRNRAP. CDR3 length equals 12 residues.

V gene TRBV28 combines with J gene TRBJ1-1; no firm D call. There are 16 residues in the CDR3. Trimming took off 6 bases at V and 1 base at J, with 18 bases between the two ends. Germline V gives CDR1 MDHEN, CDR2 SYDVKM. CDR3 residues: CASSPLGANPNTEAFF. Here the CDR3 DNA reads TGTGCCAGCAGCCCCCTTGGAGCCAACCCGAACACTGAAGCTTTCTTT.

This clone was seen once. CDR3 in DNA: TGTGCCAGTAGTATAAGTGGGAGCTCCTACGAGCAGTACTTC. Encoded protein: CASSISGSSYEQYF. The chain employs TRBV19 and TRBJ2-7; possibly TRBD2 for D (5 bases). Looked up from germline, CDR1 is LNHDA and CDR2 is SQIVND (reference sequence). Between the trimmed V and J ends, which lost 2 bases and 0 bases, there was a span of 8 bases. CDR3 length: 14 amino acids.

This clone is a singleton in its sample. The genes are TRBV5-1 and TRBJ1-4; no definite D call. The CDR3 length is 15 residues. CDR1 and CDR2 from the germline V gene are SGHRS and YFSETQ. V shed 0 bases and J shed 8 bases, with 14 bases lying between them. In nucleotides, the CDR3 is TGCGCCAGCAGCTTGGTGTCGGGAAGTACGGAAAAACTGTTTTTT. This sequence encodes CASSLVSGSTEKLFF.

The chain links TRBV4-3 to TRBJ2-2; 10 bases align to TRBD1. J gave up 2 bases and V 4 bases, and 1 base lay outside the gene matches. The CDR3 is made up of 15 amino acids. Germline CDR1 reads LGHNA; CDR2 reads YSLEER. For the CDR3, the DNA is TGCGCCAGCAGCCGGGACAGGGGAAACACCGGGGAGCTGTTTTTT. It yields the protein CASSRDRGNTGELFF.

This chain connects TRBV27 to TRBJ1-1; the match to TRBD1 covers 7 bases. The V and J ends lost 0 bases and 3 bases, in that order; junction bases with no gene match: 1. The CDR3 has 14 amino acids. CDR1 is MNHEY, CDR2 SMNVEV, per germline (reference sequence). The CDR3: CASSLSTGYTEAFF. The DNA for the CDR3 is TGTGCCAGCAGTTTATCGACAGGGTACACTGAAGCTTTCTTT.